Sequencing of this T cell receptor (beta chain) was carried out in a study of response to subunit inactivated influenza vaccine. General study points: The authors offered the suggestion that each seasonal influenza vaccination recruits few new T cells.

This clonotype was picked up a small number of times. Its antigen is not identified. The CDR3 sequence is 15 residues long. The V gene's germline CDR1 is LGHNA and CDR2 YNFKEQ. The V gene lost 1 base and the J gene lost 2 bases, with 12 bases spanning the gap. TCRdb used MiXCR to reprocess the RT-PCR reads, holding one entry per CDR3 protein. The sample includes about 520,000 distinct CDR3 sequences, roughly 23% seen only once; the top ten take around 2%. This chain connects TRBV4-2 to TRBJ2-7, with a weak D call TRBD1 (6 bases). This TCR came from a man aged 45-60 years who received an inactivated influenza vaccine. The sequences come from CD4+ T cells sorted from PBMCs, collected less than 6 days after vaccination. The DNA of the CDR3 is TGTGCCAGCAGCCAAGGCAGGGGATCGGCCTACGAGCAGTACTTC. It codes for CASSQGRGSAYEQYF.